The next 32 T cell receptor beta chains were all read from a single sample in a study of Graves' ophthalmopathy and Graves' hyperthyroidism. Amplification of TCR beta CDR3 regions used RNA transcripts. HTBI primers served in a first-round RT-PCR, which a second-round multiplex PCR followed. TCRdb passed the multiplex PCR reads through MiXCR, listing each CDR3 protein once. The table includes 200,000 to 250,000 distinct CDR3 sequences, approximately 29% detected once. The source material was peripheral blood. These receptors came from a man aged 50 to 60 with Graves' ophthalmopathy.

This clonotype was seen at least ten times. The rearrangement joins TRBV9 to TRBJ2-7; 7 bases match TRBD1. Losses at the gene ends were 4 bases for V and 5 bases for J; bases not matched to a gene: 3. Germline V gives CDR1 SGDLS, CDR2 YYNGEE. This CDR3 comprises 12 residues. The CDR3 DNA reads as TGTGCCAGCAGCCCCCAGGGGGACGAGCAGTACTTC. This sequence encodes CASSPQGDEQYF.

The rearrangement links TRBV27 to TRBJ1-5; 7 bases map to TRBD1. The length of the CDR3 is 17 residues. CDR1 and CDR2 from the germline V gene are MNHEY and SMNVEV (reference sequence). V dropped 4 bases and J dropped 0; count of bases not matched to a gene: 9. This chain's CDR3 is CASSSFQGVYSNQPQHF. CDR3 DNA sequence: TGTGCCAGCAGTTCTTTCCAGGGGGTTTATAGCAATCAGCCCCAGCATTTT.

This clonotype was counted at least ten times. The CDR3 DNA follows: TGTGCCAGCAGTCCAGACAGGGCCTCCGAGCAGTACTTC. Its translation: CASSPDRASEQYF. The rearrangement links TRBV3-1 to TRBJ2-7; 7 bases agree with TRBD1. This CDR3 has 13 amino acids. Trimming at V came to 6 bases and at J to 6 bases, leaving 8 bases not matched to a gene. Germline CDR1 is LGHDT and CDR2 is YNNKEL (reference sequence).

The rearrangement uses TRBV6-1 and TRBJ2-7; 7 positions match TRBD1. Per the germline V gene, CDR1 is MNHNS and CDR2 is SASEGT. This CDR3 has 15 residues. Losses at the gene ends were 6 bases for V and 1 base for J; bases not matched to a gene: 9. The CDR3 region is CASRRQPGGSYEQYF. The CDR3 DNA follows: TGTGCCAGCAGACGCCAGCCAGGGGGTTCCTACGAGCAGTACTTC.

CDR3 bases: TGTGCCAGCAGTGGAGGACTAGCGGTAGCCCCCTACGAGCAGTACTTC. Its translation is CASSGGLAVAPYEQYF. The rearrangement uses TRBV6-1 and TRBJ2-7, with 10 bases that match TRBD2. V shed 4 bases, J shed 2 bases, and the junction held 8 bases outside the gene matches. This CDR3 has 16 residues. Germline CDR1 is MNHNS and CDR2 is SASEGT.

In this sample, this clonotype turned up many times. The rearrangement uses TRBV12-5 and TRBJ1-6; the match to TRBD1 covers 7 bases. V lost 5 bases and J lost 9; bases outside the gene matches: 7. Germline V gene sequence: CDR1 LGHNT, CDR2 FRNRAP. This CDR3 has 14 amino acids. The CDR3 here is CASGQGQEGSPLHF. CDR3 coding DNA: TGTGCTAGTGGTCAAGGACAGGAGGGTTCACCCCTCCACTTT.

This clonotype came up a few times. The chain is built from TRBV6-2 or TRBV6-3 and TRBJ2-7; D perhaps matches TRBD2 (5 bases). Looked up from germline, CDR1 is MNHEY and CDR2 is SVGEGT. The CDR3 contains 16 residues. V lost 0 bases to trimming and J lost 5 bases, with 17 bases between them. The CDR3 loop is CASSYSLWERVNEQYF. The CDR3 DNA is TGTGCCAGCAGTTACTCTCTATGGGAGAGAGTTAACGAGCAGTACTTC.

This clonotype was observed many times. The rearrangement links TRBV7-9 to TRBJ2-7; 10 bases are a match to TRBD2. The V gene's germline CDR1 is SEHNR and CDR2 FQNEAQ (reference sequence). CDR3 size: 15 residues. J lost 6 bases, V lost 1 base, and 6 bases had no gene match. The CDR3 nucleotides are TGTGCCAGCAGCTTAGTGGCTAGCGGGAGTTCCGAGCAGTACTTC. It encodes CASSLVASGSSEQYF. Supplemented by reference TRBV7-9 and TRBJ2-7, the full variable domain reads DTGVSQNPRHKITKRGQNVTFRCDPISEHNRLYWYRQTLGQGPEFLTYFQNEAQLEKSRLLSDRFSAERPKGSFSTLEIQRTEQGDSAMYLCASSLVASGSSEQYFGPGTRLTVT.

As DNA, the CDR3 is TGTGCCAGCAGCCTCGGACCGGATCAGCCCCAGCATTTT. This sequence encodes CASSLGPDQPQHF. The chain recombines TRBV6-1 with TRBJ1-5; D gene ambiguous. The CDR3 is made up of 13 amino acids. V lost 6 bases, J lost 5 bases, and 11 bases lay in between. Germline assignment: CDR1 MNHNS and CDR2 SASEGT.

This clonotype has ten or more counts. The chain links TRBV20-1 to TRBJ2-2; 10 bases match TRBD2. In germline, CDR1 is DFQATT, CDR2 SNEGSKA (reference sequence). V lost 0 bases to trimming and J lost 5 bases; unmatched junction nucleotides: 6. This CDR3 has 16 residues. In nucleotides, the CDR3 is TGCAGTGCTAGAGATGGACTAGCGGCCTTGACCGGGGAGCTGTTTTTT. Its translation: CSARDGLAALTGELFF.

This clonotype was picked up many times. V usage is TRBV18 and J usage is TRBJ1-2; D is unclear. CDR3 length equals 12 residues. Trimming pared 6 bases from V and 2 bases from J, leaving 7 bases between. Germline V lookup: CDR1 KGHSH, CDR2 LQKENI. CDR3 protein: CASSQMNYGYTF. The CDR3 nucleotides read TGTGCCAGCTCTCAGATGAACTATGGCTACACCTTC.

Many counts were recorded for this clonotype. The genes are TRBV2 and TRBJ2-5; 10 bases align to TRBD2. The ends lost 7 bases at V and 2 bases at J; junction bases unmatched: 4. This CDR3 spans 14 amino acids. Germline V gives CDR1 SNHLY, CDR2 FYNNEI. In nucleotides, the CDR3 is TGTGCCAGCAACGGACTAGCGGTACAAGAGACCCAGTACTTC. Translated: CASNGLAVQETQYF.

The genes are TRBV3-1 and TRBJ1-1, with D tentatively TRBD1 (6 bases). This CDR3 spans 15 amino acids. Trimming left V 2 bases short and J 1 base short, with 11 bases between. Germline assignment: CDR1 LGHDT and CDR2 YNNKEL (reference sequence). The CDR3 sequence is CASSQTGLENTEAFF. CDR3 DNA sequence: TGTGCCAGCAGCCAAACAGGGTTGGAGAACACTGAAGCTTTCTTT.

This clonotype was recorded at least ten times. This rearrangement joins TRBV13 to TRBJ1-1; D remains ambiguous. Between the trimmed V and J ends, which lost 0 bases and 0 bases, there was a span of 5 bases. The germline CDR1 and CDR2 sequences are PRHDT and FYEKMQ (reference sequence). CDR3 length: 14 amino acids. In nucleotides, the CDR3 is TGTGCCAGCAGCTTAGGAGTGGTGAACACTGAAGCTTTCTTT. Residues: CASSLGVVNTEAFF.

This clonotype was recorded many times. V and J are TRBV9 and TRBJ2-7, with 10 positions matching TRBD2. Unmatched junction bases numbered 4, after V lost 0 bases and J lost 4 bases. Per the germline V gene, CDR1 is SGDLS and CDR2 is YYNGEE. CDR3 length: 15 amino acids. The CDR3 DNA follows: TGTGCCAGCAGCGTAGACCCTAGCGGGAGATACGAGCAGTACTTC. Translation gives CASSVDPSGRYEQYF.

This clonotype was detected ten times or more. The chain links TRBV20-1 to TRBJ2-7; 12 bases match TRBD2. This CDR3 region has 12 residues. The junction had 3 bases not matched to a gene; V was cut back by 7 bases and J by 5 bases. From germline, CDR1 is DFQATT and CDR2 SNEGSKA (reference sequence). CDR3: CSVTSGSHEQYF. CDR3 nucleotide sequence: TGCAGTGTGACTAGCGGGAGTCACGAGCAGTACTTC.

This clonotype was seen many times. An end of the junction differs from the germline gene, which may be a read error. The J gene is TRBJ2-7, the V gene TRBV28; 7 bases are a match to TRBD1. Germline V gives CDR1 MDHEN, CDR2 SYDVKM. The CDR3 covers 15 residues. CDR3 bases: TGTGCCAGCAGTTTTGGGGACAGTTCCCTGTACGAGCGGTACTTC. Protein product: CASSFGDSSLYERYF.

This clonotype was recorded at least ten times. This chain connects TRBV12-3 or TRBV12-4 to TRBJ1-5; D might be TRBD1 (5 bases). V dropped 6 bases and J dropped 0 bases, with 12 bases sitting between them. The CDR3 loop spans 15 amino acids. The CDR3 DNA follows: TGTGCCAGCAGGGTTGGGGGGTATAGCAATCAGCCCCAGCATTTT. It codes for CASRVGGYSNQPQHF.

Many counts were recorded for this clonotype. The chain joins TRBV7-2 to TRBJ2-7; D is ambiguous. This CDR3 comprises 14 residues. The germline CDR1 and CDR2 sequences are SGHTA and FQGNSA. The V end lost 4 bases, the J end lost 0 bases, and 10 bases lay between the germline ends. The DNA for the CDR3 is TGTGCCAGCAGCTGGGTCATAAGCTCCTACGAGCAGTACTTC. It is translated as CASSWVISSYEQYF. Based on the CDR3 plus reference TRBV7-2 and TRBJ2-7, the full variable domain is GAGVSQSPSNKVTEKGKDVELRCDPISGHTALYWYRQSLGQGLEFLIYFQGNSAPDKSGLPSDRFSAERTGGSVSTLTIQRTQQEDSAVYLCASSWVISSYEQYFGPGTRLTVT.

This clonotype was picked up many times. V gene TRBV10-3 combines with J gene TRBJ2-5; unclear D gene. CDR3 length: 14 amino acids. Deletions cut 3 bases from V and 5 bases from J, with 13 bases between. Germline V lookup: CDR1 ENHRY, CDR2 SYGVKD. The CDR3 loop is CAISEGDPEETQYF. Here the CDR3 DNA reads TGTGCCATCAGTGAAGGAGATCCCGAGGAGACCCAGTACTTC.

This clonotype has ten or more counts. A single base separates this from a much larger clone, so it may be a read error. CDR3 amino acids: CSVLPGQGETEAFF. Here the CDR3 DNA reads TGCAGCGTACTTCCCGGACAGGGAGAGACTGAAGCTTTCTTT. The chain has TRBV29-1 and TRBJ1-1; 8 nucleotides align to TRBD1. CDR3 length: 14 amino acids. V lost 6 bases to trimming and J lost 5 bases; unmatched junction nucleotides: 11. CDR1 is SQVTM and CDR2 is ANQGSEA in the germline V gene. Full variable domain (outside the CDR3, taken from reference TRBV29-1 and TRBJ1-1): SAVISQKPSRDICQRGTSLTIQCQVDSQVTMMFWYRQQPGQSLTLIATANQGSEATYESGFVIDKFPISRPNLTFSTLTVSNMSPEDSSIYLCSVLPGQGETEAFFGQGTRLTVV.

The chain employs TRBV28 and TRBJ2-7; 8 bases line up with TRBD1. The CDR3 has 14 residues. With 6 bases clipped from V and 5 bases from J, the junction kept 9 bases outside the gene matches. CDR1 and CDR2 from the germline V gene are MDHEN and SYDVKM. CDR3 nucleotides: TGTGCCAGCAGGCAGGACAGGGTGGACCACGAGCAGTACTTC. This encodes CASRQDRVDHEQYF.

V and J are TRBV6-1 and TRBJ2-5; tentative D call: TRBD2 (6 bases). CDR1 is MNHNS and CDR2 is SASEGT in the germline V gene. The V end lost 5 bases, the J end lost 1 base, and 11 bases lay between the germline ends. The CDR3 is 14 amino acids. CDR3 residues: CASSRGILQETQYF. The CDR3 DNA is TGTGCCAGCAGTCGGGGGATTCTCCAAGAGACCCAGTACTTC.

This clonotype was counted many times. The chain links TRBV11-2 to TRBJ1-5; 8 positions agree with TRBD1. There are 15 residues in the CDR3. V lost 0 bases, J lost 5 bases, and 3 bases stayed unmatched. Germline CDR1 and CDR2: SGHAT and FQNNGV. The CDR3 sequence: CASSLDRTGYQPQHF. The CDR3, as DNA: TGTGCCAGCAGCTTAGATCGGACAGGGTATCAGCCCCAGCATTTT.

This chain joins TRBV6-2 or TRBV6-3 and TRBJ1-1; D is unclear. Trimming pared 7 bases from V and 3 bases from J, leaving 15 bases between. The CDR3 extends over 14 amino acids. The germline V gene encodes CDR1 MNHEY and CDR2 SVGEGT. For the CDR3, the DNA is TGTGCCAGCACTCCGACACCACGGCACACTGAAGCTTTCTTT. This codes for CASTPTPRHTEAFF.

This clonotype occurred many times. The chain carries TRBV7-2 and TRBJ2-7; 10 bases are a match to TRBD2. The CDR3 runs to 14 residues. Germline trimming cut 2 bases from V and 5 bases from J; bases unmatched to any gene: 3. Germline V CDR1 and CDR2: SGHTA, FQGNSA. The CDR3 DNA reads TGTGCCAGCAGCTTACTAGCGGGAGCTGACGAGCAGTACTTC. Residues: CASSLLAGADEQYF.

This clonotype was seen at least ten times. The V call is TRBV25-1, the J call TRBJ1-2, with 7 bases aligning to TRBD1. This CDR3 region has 13 residues. The germline V gene encodes CDR1 MGHDK and CDR2 SYGVNS. Germline trimming cut 6 bases from V and 6 bases from J; bases unmatched to any gene: 7. The CDR3: CASRQGGPDGYTF. DNA of the CDR3: TGTGCCAGCAGGCAGGGGGGACCGGATGGCTACACCTTC.

This clonotype was recorded many times. The CDR3 protein is CSARAGVETQYF. Written as DNA, the CDR3 is TGCAGTGCTCGAGCGGGAGTCGAGACCCAGTACTTC. V usage is TRBV20-1 and J usage is TRBJ2-5; 8 nucleotides align to TRBD2. J lost 5 bases, V lost 5 bases, and 4 bases had no gene match. This CDR3 is 12 amino acids long. Germline-derived CDR1 and CDR2 are DFQATT and SNEGSKA (reference sequence).

This clonotype has a count of ten or more. This chain connects TRBV12-3 or TRBV12-4 to TRBJ1-1; D possibly corresponds to TRBD1 (5 bases). The V and J ends lost 4 bases and 0 bases respectively, with 12 bases between them. The CDR3 contains 15 residues. For the CDR3, the DNA is TGTGCCAGCAGTTCTAGGGGTGTAGTGAACACTGAAGCTTTCTTT. Its protein product is CASSSRGVVNTEAFF.

This clonotype was detected ten times or more. The rearrangement uses TRBV5-5 and TRBJ1-1; no firm D call. V was trimmed by 6 bases and J by 7 bases, leaving 16 bases between them. Germline V CDR1 and CDR2: SGHKS, YYEKEE (reference sequence). CDR3 length: 13 residues. The CDR3 DNA is TGTGCCAGCAATCCCGGGCCCCAAGGTGAAGCTTTCTTT. It encodes CASNPGPQGEAFF.

The sample holds many counts of this clonotype. The genes are TRBV6-5 and TRBJ1-1; D is possibly TRBD1 (6 bases). This CDR3 spans 16 amino acids. The germline gives CDR1 MNHEY, CDR2 SVGAGI. With 0 bases removed from V and 8 bases from J, the gap between germline ends came to 19 bases. DNA of the CDR3: TGTGCCAGCAGTTACTCCCCCCGGGACATTTCGGTAGAAGCTTTCTTT. Translated: CASSYSPRDISVEAFF.

This rearrangement joins TRBV5-1 to TRBJ1-1; D remains ambiguous. Germline V gene sequence: CDR1 SGHRS, CDR2 YFSETQ. The V end lost 2 bases, the J end lost 3 bases, and 8 bases lay between the germline ends. The CDR3 has 13 amino acids. The CDR3 nucleotides read TGCGCCAGCAGCTTCGGCAAGGACACTGAAGCTTTCTTT. Its translation: CASSFGKDTEAFF.